The 21 T cell receptor beta chains presented below share a single source sample, sequenced in a study of cytomegalovirus exposure and HLA in healthy donors. Researchers ran the PCR with 60 Vbeta and 13 Jbeta primers. The assay was immunoSEQ multiplex PCR, and TCRdb's table has in-frame clones only and misses some. The data show 90,000 to 120,000 clones, about 80% seen once. Sequencing was done on a sample of PBMCs. The source is a young man in good health and CMV-seronegative.

This clone was picked up a small number of times. The rearrangement joins TRBV7-9 to TRBJ1-2, with TRBD1 matching over 7 bases. The CDR3 length is 15 residues. Unmatched junction bases numbered 7, after V lost 2 bases and J lost 4 bases. CDR1 is SEHNR and CDR2 is FQNEAQ in the germline V gene (reference sequence). CDR3: CASSLPRDSVYGYTF. CDR3 nucleotide sequence: TGTGCCAGCAGCTTACCGAGGGACAGCGTCTATGGCTACACCTTC.

The genes are TRBV9 and TRBJ1-4; maybe TRBD1 (6 bases). The germline CDR1 and CDR2 sequences are SGDLS and YYNGEE. The CDR3 runs 15 residues. V was trimmed by 1 base and J by 3 bases, leaving 10 bases between them. The CDR3 DNA sequence: TGTGCCAGCAGCGTACAACAGGGACCTAATGAAAAACTGTTTTTT. Its translation is CASSVQQGPNEKLFF.

This clone was seen only a few times. The chain combines TRBV5-1 with TRBJ2-3; 10 bases agree with TRBD2. In germline, CDR1 is SGHRS, CDR2 YFSETQ. The CDR3 length is 16 residues. J was trimmed by 0 bases and V by 4 bases; bases with no gene match: 5. DNA for the CDR3: TGCGCCAGCAGCCCGGGACTAGCGCGAAGCACAGATACGCAGTATTTT. Translating gives CASSPGLARSTDTQYF.

The rearrangement uses TRBV10-3 and TRBJ2-1; 8 nucleotides line up with TRBD1. The CDR3 consists of 14 residues. The J segment lost 5 bases and the V segment lost 6 bases, leaving 6 bases of the junction unmatched. Germline CDR1 is ENHRY and CDR2 is SYGVKD. The CDR3 region is CAISLDRGHNEQFF. CDR3 sequence (DNA): TGTGCCATCAGCCTCGACAGGGGTCACAATGAGCAGTTCTTC.

The V call is TRBV27, the J call TRBJ2-3, with a weak D call TRBD1 (7 bases). The CDR3 is made up of 16 amino acids. The V end was cut by 3 bases, the J end by 5 bases, with 18 bases between. Germline loops: CDR1 MNHEY, CDR2 SMNVEV (reference sequence). CDR3 loop: CASSFERGAGGDTQYF. CDR3 nucleotides: TGTGCCAGCAGTTTTGAGAGGGGGGCAGGGGGAGATACGCAGTATTTT.

By share of the sample, this clone is medium-sized (0.01 to 0.1%). This chain uses TRBV4-1 with TRBJ2-1; 7 bases map to TRBD1. Per germline, CDR1 MGHRA and CDR2 YSYEKL. The V segment lost 6 bases and the J segment 5 bases; nucleotides outside the gene matches: 13. The CDR3 has 16 amino acids. CDR3 sequence: CASRLTGTASNNEQFF. The CDR3 DNA sequence: TGCGCCAGCAGGCTTACCGGGACAGCTTCAAACAATGAGCAGTTCTTC.

The genes are TRBV18 and TRBJ2-7; D possibly corresponds to TRBD1 (5 bases). V lost 3 bases, J lost 5 bases, and 14 bases lay in between. Germline values: CDR1 KGHSH, CDR2 LQKENI. The CDR3 has 14 amino acids. CDR3 DNA sequence: TGTGCCAGCTCACCGGCAGGGTTCGGCGACGAGCAGTACTTC. Translated, it gives CASSPAGFGDEQYF.

This clone has only one observation. The V gene is TRBV19, the J gene TRBJ1-1; no reliable D call. V was shortened by 4 bases and J by 0 bases, with 12 bases between the two germline ends. CDR3 size: 15 residues. The germline gives CDR1 LNHDA, CDR2 SQIVND (reference sequence). CDR3 coding DNA: TGTGCCAGTAGTAAGGGTCAGACTATGAACACTGAAGCTTTCTTT. This gives the protein CASSKGQTMNTEAFF. The variable domain in full, completed from reference TRBV19 and TRBJ1-1, reads DGGITQSPKYLFRKEGQNVTLSCEQNLNHDAMYWYRQDPGQGLRLIYYSQIVNDFQKGDIAEGYSVSREKKESFPLTVTSAQKNPTAFYLCASSKGQTMNTEAFFGQGTRLTVV.

The chain joins TRBV19 to TRBJ2-2; TRBD2 aligns across 8 bases. The ends lost 10 bases at V and 0 bases at J; junction bases unmatched: 13. The CDR3 is 17 residues long. The germline CDR1 and CDR2 sequences are LNHDA and SQIVND (reference sequence). CDR3 bases: TGTGCCACCGCAACCGGCCGGGGGGGAGCGAACACCGGGGAGCTGTTTTTT. It is translated as CATATGRGGANTGELFF.

V and J are TRBV4-2 and TRBJ2-5; tentative D call: TRBD2 (6 bases). The CDR3 has 15 amino acids. The V end lost 0 bases, the J end lost 5 bases, and 13 bases lay between the germline ends. Germline assignment: CDR1 LGHNA and CDR2 YNFKEQ. The CDR3: CASSQDAGGVETQYF. The CDR3 coding sequence is TGTGCCAGCAGCCAAGATGCAGGAGGGGTGGAGACCCAGTACTTC.

The chain couples TRBV19 to TRBJ1-1; D is unclear. CDR1 is LNHDA, CDR2 SQIVND, per germline (reference sequence). V dropped 6 bases and J dropped 1 base, with 9 bases sitting between them. This CDR3 comprises 13 residues. CDR3 nucleotides: TGTGCCAGTAGCTTGTCAGGGAACACTGAAGCTTTCTTT. Translated, it gives CASSLSGNTEAFF.

The rearrangement uses TRBV18 and TRBJ2-7; a possible D gene is TRBD1 (5 bases). V was clipped by 2 bases and J by 5 bases, with 10 bases between them. Germline V gene lookup returns CDR1 KGHSH and CDR2 LQKENI. This CDR3 comprises 13 residues. The CDR3 sequence is CASSPIGANEQYF. CDR3 bases: TGTGCCAGCTCACCAATAGGGGCCAACGAGCAGTACTTC.

This sequence joins TRBV19 and TRBJ2-2, with 9 positions matching TRBD1. This CDR3 contains 14 residues. Germline V CDR1 and CDR2: LNHDA, SQIVND (reference sequence). J lost 4 bases, V lost 5 bases, and 2 bases had no gene match. The CDR3 coding sequence is TGTGCCAGTAGTTCACAGGGGGCCACCGGGGAGCTGTTTTTT. It encodes CASSSQGATGELFF.

The V and J genes are TRBV6-5 and TRBJ2-7, with 10 bases matching TRBD1. The length of the CDR3 is 15 residues. V was clipped by 6 bases and J by 4 bases; unmatched bases: 9. Per germline, CDR1 MNHEY and CDR2 SVGAGI. The CDR3 here is CASSRPGQGVYEQYF. DNA of the CDR3: TGTGCCAGCAGCCGACCCGGACAGGGGGTTTACGAGCAGTACTTC.

The chain joins TRBV30 to TRBJ1-1; 9 bases line up with TRBD1. CDR3 length equals 14 residues. Germline trimming cut 4 bases from V and 11 bases from J; bases unmatched to any gene: 14. Per germline, CDR1 GTSNPN and CDR2 SVGIG (reference sequence). CDR3 loop: CAWTTGTGLFLAFF. CDR3 nucleotide sequence: TGTGCCTGGACCACCGGGACAGGGTTGTTTCTTGCTTTCTTT.

This chain uses TRBV6-1 with TRBJ1-6, with D perhaps matching TRBD1 (6 bases). Germline-derived CDR1 and CDR2 are MNHNS and SASEGT. The V end lost 0 bases, the J end lost 7 bases, and 10 bases lay between the germline ends. This CDR3 region has 15 residues. Written as DNA, the CDR3 is TGTGCCAGCAGTGAAGCTTGGACAGAGAATTCACCCCTCCACTTT. It is translated as CASSEAWTENSPLHF.

This clone occurred a few times. The chain recombines TRBV18 with TRBJ2-7; 9 nucleotides line up with TRBD2. Trimming removed 2 bases from V and 0 bases from J; junction bases left unmatched: 2. Per the germline V gene, CDR1 is KGHSH and CDR2 is LQKENI. The CDR3 contains 15 residues. The CDR3 DNA is TGTGCCAGCTCACCAGGGACTAGCCGCTCCTACGAGCAGTACTTC. Translating it yields CASSPGTSRSYEQYF.

This clone appeared many times. The chain links TRBV19 to TRBJ2-6, with D maybe TRBD2 (6 bases). CDR1 is LNHDA and CDR2 is SQIVND in the germline V gene (reference sequence). Between the trimmed V and J ends, which lost 3 bases and 0 bases, there was a span of 12 bases. CDR3 length equals 17 residues. The CDR3 here is CASSIQGGGSGANVLTF. The CDR3 DNA reads TGTGCCAGTAGTATTCAGGGAGGAGGCTCTGGGGCCAACGTCCTGACTTTC.

The chain links TRBV5-1 to TRBJ2-2; D unresolved. The CDR3 totals 13 residues. Germline CDR1 reads SGHRS; CDR2 reads YFSETQ. Trimming stripped 2 bases from V and 4 bases from J, with 6 bases between. CDR3 protein: CASSFESTGELFF. The CDR3, as DNA: TGCGCCAGCAGCTTCGAGAGCACCGGGGAGCTGTTTTTT.

The chain recombines TRBV9 with TRBJ2-1, with 9 bases identical to TRBD2. V shed 0 bases, J shed 3 bases, and the junction held 4 bases outside the gene matches. Germline-derived CDR1 and CDR2 are SGDLS and YYNGEE. CDR3 length: 16 residues. CDR3 in amino acids: CASSVGAGGNYNEQFF. The CDR3 nucleotides read TGTGCCAGCAGCGTAGGGGCGGGGGGGAACTACAATGAGCAGTTCTTC.

V usage is TRBV28 and J usage is TRBJ2-1; 9 bases map to TRBD2. The V segment lost 11 bases and the J segment 4 bases; nucleotides outside the gene matches: 6. CDR1 and CDR2 from the germline V gene are MDHEN and SYDVKM. This CDR3 region has 13 residues. The CDR3 protein is CASVAGGYNEQFF. CDR3 bases: TGTGCCTCGGTGGCGGGGGGGTACAATGAGCAGTTCTTC.